This T cell receptor (beta chain) was found in a study of cytomegalovirus exposure and HLA in healthy donors. This CDR3 is 12 amino acids long. Looked up from germline, CDR1 is SNHLY and CDR2 is FYNNEI. J was trimmed by 7 bases and V by 8 bases; bases with no gene match: 5. It was with 60 Vbeta and 13 Jbeta primers that the PCR ran. Clones were sequenced by immunoSEQ multiplex PCR, and TCRdb holds only the in-frame ones, with some missing. The table has under 150,000 clones, 78% seen once; the top ten hold around 1.9%. This receptor was obtained from a woman in her thirties or forties in good health and CMV-seronegative. Sequencing was performed on PBMCs. The chain combines TRBV2 with TRBJ2-1; 7 bases fit TRBD2. CDR3 sequence: CASGDYRNEQFF. The CDR3, as DNA: TGTGCCAGCGGGGACTACAGGAATGAGCAGTTCTTC. Full variable domain (remainder filled in from reference TRBV2 and TRBJ2-1): EPEVTQTPSHQVTQMGQEVILRCVPISNHLYFYWYRQILGQKVEFLVSFYNNEISEKSEIFDDQFSVERPDGSNFTLKIRSTKLEDSAMYFCASGDYRNEQFFGPGTRLTVL.